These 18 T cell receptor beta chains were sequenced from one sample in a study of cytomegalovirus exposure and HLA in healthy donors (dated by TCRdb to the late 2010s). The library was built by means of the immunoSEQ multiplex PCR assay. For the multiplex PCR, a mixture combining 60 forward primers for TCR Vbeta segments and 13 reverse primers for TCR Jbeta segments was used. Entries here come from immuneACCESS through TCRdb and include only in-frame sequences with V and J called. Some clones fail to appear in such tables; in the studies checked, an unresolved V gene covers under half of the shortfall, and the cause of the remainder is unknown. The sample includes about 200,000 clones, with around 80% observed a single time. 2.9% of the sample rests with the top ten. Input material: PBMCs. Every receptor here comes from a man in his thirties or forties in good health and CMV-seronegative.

The CDR3 sequence: CASSLYPRVEKETQYF. The CDR3 nucleotides are TGTGCCAGCAGTTTATATCCCAGGGTGGAGAAAGAGACCCAGTACTTC. This chain joins TRBV27 and TRBJ2-5, with D perhaps TRBD1 (5 bases). V lost 1 base and J lost 3, with 15 bases in between. The CDR3 is 16 residues long. CDR1 and CDR2 from the germline V gene are MNHEY and SMNVEV (reference sequence).

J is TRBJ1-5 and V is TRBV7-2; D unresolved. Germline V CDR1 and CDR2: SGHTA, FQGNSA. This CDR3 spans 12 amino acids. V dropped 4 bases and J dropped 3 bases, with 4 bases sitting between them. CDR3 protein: CASSYNNQPQHF. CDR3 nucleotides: TGTGCCAGCAGCTATAACAATCAGCCCCAGCATTTT.

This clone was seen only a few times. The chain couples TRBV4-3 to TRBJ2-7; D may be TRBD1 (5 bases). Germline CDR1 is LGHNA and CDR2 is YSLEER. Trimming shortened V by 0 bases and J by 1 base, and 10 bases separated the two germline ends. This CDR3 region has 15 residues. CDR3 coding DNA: TGCGCCAGCAGCCAAGAGGGCCAGGGATCCTACGAGCAGTACTTC. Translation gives CASSQEGQGSYEQYF.

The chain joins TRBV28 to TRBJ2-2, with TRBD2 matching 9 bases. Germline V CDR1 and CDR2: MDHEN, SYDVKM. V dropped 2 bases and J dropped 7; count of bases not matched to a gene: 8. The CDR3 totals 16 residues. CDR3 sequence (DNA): TGTGCCAGCAGTTTAGTAGCGGGGGCGTCTTTCGGGGAGCTGTTTTTT. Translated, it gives CASSLVAGASFGELFF.

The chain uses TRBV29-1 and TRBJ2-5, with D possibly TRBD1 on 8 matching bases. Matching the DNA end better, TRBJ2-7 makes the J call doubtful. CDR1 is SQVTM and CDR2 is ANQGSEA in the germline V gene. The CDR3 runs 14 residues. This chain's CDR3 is CSVLDTGGGHEQYF. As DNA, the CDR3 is TGCAGCGTTCTCGATACAGGGGGGGGCCACGAGCAGTACTTC.

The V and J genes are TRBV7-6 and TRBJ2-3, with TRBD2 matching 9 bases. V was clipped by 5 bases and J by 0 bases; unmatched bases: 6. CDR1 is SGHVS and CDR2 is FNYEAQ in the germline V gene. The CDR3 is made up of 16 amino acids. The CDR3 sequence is CASSPPLAGSTDTQYF. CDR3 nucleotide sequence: TGTGCCAGCAGCCCCCCACTAGCGGGTAGCACAGATACGCAGTATTTT.

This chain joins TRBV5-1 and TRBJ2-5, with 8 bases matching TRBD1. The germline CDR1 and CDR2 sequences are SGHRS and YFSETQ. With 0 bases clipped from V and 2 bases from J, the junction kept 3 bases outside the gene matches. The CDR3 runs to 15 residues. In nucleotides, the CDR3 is TGCGCCAGCAGCTTGGCGGGACAGGCACAAGAGACCCAGTACTTC. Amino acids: CASSLAGQAQETQYF. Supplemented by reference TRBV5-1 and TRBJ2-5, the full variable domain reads KAGVTQTPRYLIKTRGQQVTLSCSPISGHRSVSWYQQTPGQGLQFLFEYFSETQRNKGNFPGRFSGRQFSNSRSEMNVSTLELGDSALYLCASSLAGQAQETQYFGPGTRLLVL.

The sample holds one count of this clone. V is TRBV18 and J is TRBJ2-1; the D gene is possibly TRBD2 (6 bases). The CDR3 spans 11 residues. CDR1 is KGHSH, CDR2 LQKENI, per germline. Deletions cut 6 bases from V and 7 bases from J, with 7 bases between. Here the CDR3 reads CASSLANEQFF. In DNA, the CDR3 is TGTGCCAGCTCGCTAGCGAATGAGCAGTTCTTC.

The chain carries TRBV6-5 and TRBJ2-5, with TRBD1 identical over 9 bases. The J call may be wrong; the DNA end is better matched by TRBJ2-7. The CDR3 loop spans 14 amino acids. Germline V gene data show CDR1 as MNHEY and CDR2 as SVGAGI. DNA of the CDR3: TGTGCCAGCAGGTCCGGGACAGGGATGTACGAGCAGTACTTC. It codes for CASRSGTGMYEQYF.

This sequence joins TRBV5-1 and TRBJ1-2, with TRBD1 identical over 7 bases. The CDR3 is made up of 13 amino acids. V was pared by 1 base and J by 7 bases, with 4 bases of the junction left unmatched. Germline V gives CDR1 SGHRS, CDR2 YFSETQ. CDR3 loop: CASSLQGEVGYTF. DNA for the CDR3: TGCGCCAGCAGCTTGCAGGGGGAGGTTGGCTACACCTTC.

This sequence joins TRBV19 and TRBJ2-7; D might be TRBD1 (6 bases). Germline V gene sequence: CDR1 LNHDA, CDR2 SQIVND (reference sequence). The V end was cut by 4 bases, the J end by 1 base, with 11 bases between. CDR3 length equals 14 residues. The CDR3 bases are TGTGCCAGTAGTAGGGACATTTTATCCTACGAGCAGTACTTC. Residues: CASSRDILSYEQYF. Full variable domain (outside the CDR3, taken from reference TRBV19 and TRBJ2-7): DGGITQSPKYLFRKEGQNVTLSCEQNLNHDAMYWYRQDPGQGLRLIYYSQIVNDFQKGDIAEGYSVSREKKESFPLTVTSAQKNPTAFYLCASSRDILSYEQYFGPGTRLTVT.

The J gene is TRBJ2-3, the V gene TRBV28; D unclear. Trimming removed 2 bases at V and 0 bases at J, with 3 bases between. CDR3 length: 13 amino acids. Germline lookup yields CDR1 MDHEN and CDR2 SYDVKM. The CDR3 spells CASSLLSTDTQYF. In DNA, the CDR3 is TGTGCCAGCAGTTTACTCAGCACAGATACGCAGTATTTT.

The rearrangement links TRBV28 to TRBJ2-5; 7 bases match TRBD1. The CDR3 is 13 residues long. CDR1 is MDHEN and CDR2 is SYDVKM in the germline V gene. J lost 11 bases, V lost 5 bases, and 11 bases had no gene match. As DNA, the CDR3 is TGTGCCAGCAGTAGACAGGGACGAGATGAGCAGTACTTC. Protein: CASSRQGRDEQYF.

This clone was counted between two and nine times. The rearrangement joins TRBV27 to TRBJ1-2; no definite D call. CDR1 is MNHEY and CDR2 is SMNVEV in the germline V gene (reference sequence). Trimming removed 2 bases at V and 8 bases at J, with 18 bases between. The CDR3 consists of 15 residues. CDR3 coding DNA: TGTGCCAGCAGTTTAGACGGCCCGAACCAGGAAGGCTACACCTTC. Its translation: CASSLDGPNQEGYTF.

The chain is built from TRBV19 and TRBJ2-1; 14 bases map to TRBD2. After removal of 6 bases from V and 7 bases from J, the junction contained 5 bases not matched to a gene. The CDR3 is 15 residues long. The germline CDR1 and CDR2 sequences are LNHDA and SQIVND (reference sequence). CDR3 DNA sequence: TGTGCCAGTAGACTGGGACTAGCGGGGGAGAATGAGCAGTTCTTC. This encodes CASRLGLAGENEQFF.

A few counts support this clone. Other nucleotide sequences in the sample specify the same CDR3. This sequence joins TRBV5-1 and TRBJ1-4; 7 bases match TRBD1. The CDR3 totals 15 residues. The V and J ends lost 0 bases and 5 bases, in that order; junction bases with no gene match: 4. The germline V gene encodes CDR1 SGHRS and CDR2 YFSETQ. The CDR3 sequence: CASSLGGQPNEKLFF. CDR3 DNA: TGCGCCAGCAGCTTGGGGGGACAGCCCAATGAAAAACTGTTTTTT.

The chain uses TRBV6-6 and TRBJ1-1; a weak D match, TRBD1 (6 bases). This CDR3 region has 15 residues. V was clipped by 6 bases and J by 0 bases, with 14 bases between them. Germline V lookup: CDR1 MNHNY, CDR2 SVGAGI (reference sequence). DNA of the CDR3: TGTGCCAGCAGCCGCGGGGGGCAGTTGAACACTGAAGCTTTCTTT. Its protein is CASSRGGQLNTEAFF.

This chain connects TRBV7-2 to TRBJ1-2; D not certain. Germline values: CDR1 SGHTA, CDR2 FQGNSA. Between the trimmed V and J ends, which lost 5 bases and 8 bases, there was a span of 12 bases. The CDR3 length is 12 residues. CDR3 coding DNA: TGTGCCAGCAGCCTGGACTTGGAGGGCTACACCTTC. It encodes CASSLDLEGYTF.